The TCR beta chain described here comes from a study of cytomegalovirus exposure and HLA in healthy donors. Regarding this clone: Its target is unknown.

Study-wide findings and caveats: High specificity and sensitivity for cytomegalovirus status were reported for the classifier. Presence/absence analyses supposed approximately even sequencing depth among donors. Most TCR sequences proved rare, with some public TCRs found in many donors.

Researchers ran the PCR with 60 Vbeta and 13 Jbeta primers. Repertoires were generated with immunoSEQ multiplex PCR, while TCRdb's copy carries only in-frame clones and drops some. The sample records about 160,000 clones, approximately 80% being singletons. The sequenced sample was PBMCs. This TCR came from a boy aged 2 to 10 in good health and CMV-seronegative.

The CDR3, as DNA: TGCGCCAGCTCTCTCACAGATACGCAGTATTTT. It is translated as CASSLTDTQYF. This chain joins TRBV5-1 and TRBJ2-3; no definite D call. Trimming took off 7 bases at V and 2 bases at J, with 5 bases between the two ends. This CDR3 is built from 11 residues. Germline V gives CDR1 SGHRS, CDR2 YFSETQ.